This TCR beta chain was sequenced for a study of blood T cell repertoires in COVID-19. Authors' data handling: Amplifying reference gene primers gave estimates of nucleated cell counts. Profiling relied on immunoSEQ multiplex PCR, and the TCRdb table lists in-frame clones only, not all of them. The DNA gave D and trimming, while V, J and clone size come from that table. The data contain about 410,000 clones, approximately 91% of them singletons. Trimming took off 2 bases at V and 2 bases at J, with 7 bases between the two ends. This CDR3 is 13 amino acids long. CDR1 is SGHRS, CDR2 YFSETQ, per germline.

The specimen sequenced was peripheral blood. This TCR was recovered from a woman aged 40 to 50 with COVID-19, enrolled during active disease. V is TRBV5-1 and J is TRBJ2-5; tentatively, D is TRBD2 (5 bases). CDR3: CASSFSGQETQYF. The CDR3 DNA reads TGCGCCAGCAGCTTTTCGGGGCAAGAGACCCAGTACTTC.